The T cell receptor (beta chain) described here comes from a study of shared clonotypes between healthy human individuals. This CDR3 is 17 amino acids long. The germline V gene has CDR1 SGHNT and CDR2 YYREEE (reference sequence). With V trimmed by 0 bases and J by 0 bases, 5 bases remained unmatched. Libraries were prepared by immunoSEQ multiplex PCR; TCRdb keeps only in-frame clonotypes and omits some of them. This sample carries about 1 million clones, around four fifths of them seen once, and the ten largest clones take 1.2% to 1.5%. Material: memory CD4+ T cells sorted from blood. Subset described: CD45RA-negative fraction. The chain couples TRBV5-4 to TRBJ2-7; 11 nucleotides align to TRBD2. This receptor was identified in a man between 18 and 35 years old in good health. This CDR3 reads CASSLGPSGGSSYEQYF. The CDR3 DNA reads TGTGCCAGCAGCTTGGGCCCTAGCGGGGGGAGCTCCTACGAGCAGTACTTC.